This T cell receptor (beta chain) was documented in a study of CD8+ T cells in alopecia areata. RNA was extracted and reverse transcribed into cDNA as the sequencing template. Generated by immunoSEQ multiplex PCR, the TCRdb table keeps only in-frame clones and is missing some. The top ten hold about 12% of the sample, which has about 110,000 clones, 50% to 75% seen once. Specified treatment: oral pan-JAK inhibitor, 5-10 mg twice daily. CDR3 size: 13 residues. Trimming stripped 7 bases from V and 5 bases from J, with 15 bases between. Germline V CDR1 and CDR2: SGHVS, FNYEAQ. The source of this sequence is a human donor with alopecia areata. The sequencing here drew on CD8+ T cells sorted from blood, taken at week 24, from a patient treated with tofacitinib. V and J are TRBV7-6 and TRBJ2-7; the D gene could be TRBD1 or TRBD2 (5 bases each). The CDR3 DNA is TGTGCCAGCACCTCTGGGGGTGTCAACGAGCAGTACTTC. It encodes CASTSGGVNEQYF.